This T cell receptor beta chain comes out of a study of CD8 T cells in ankylosing spondylitis. Germline assignment: CDR1 MNHEY and CDR2 SMNVEV (reference sequence). V was clipped by 4 bases and J by 3 bases, with 13 bases between them. CDR3 length: 14 amino acids. TCRdb used MiXCR to reprocess the 5' RACE reads, holding one entry per CDR3 protein. Seen here are about 140,000 distinct CDR3 sequences, under 35% observed once, and the top ten hold 4.5% to 6%. The V and J genes are TRBV27 and TRBJ2-7; a possible D gene is TRBD1 (6 bases). The source is a male donor with ankylosing spondylitis. Material for sequencing was synovial fluid, either unsorted or a sorted T cell fraction (not recorded which). The chain's CDR3 is CASSSPDRYYEQYF. The CDR3 DNA follows: TGTGCCAGCAGTTCCCCGGACAGATACTACGAGCAGTACTTC.